A selection of T cell receptor beta chains follows, all from one sample in a study of cytomegalovirus exposure and HLA in healthy donors. The assay was immunoSEQ multiplex PCR, and TCRdb's table has in-frame clones only and misses some. Of tens of thousands of clones in the sample, around 80% were seen once. The sequenced material came from PBMCs. The source of these receptors is a male donor in good health and CMV-seropositive. Both conserved end residues are part of each CDR3. A D gene is named only where the DNA matches it firmly. Only part of the rows carry a size: once, few, many, or a class if the clone is expanded.

cdr3_nt	cdr3_aa	v_call	clone_size	j_call	d_call
TGCGCCAGCAGCTTGGCGACAGCCCAAGAGACCCAGTACTTC	CASSLATAQETQYF	TRBV5-1	-	TRBJ2-5	-
TGCAGCGTAGGGACAGGGGGCAGTGAGCAGTTCTTC	CSVGTGGSEQFF	TRBV29-1	-	TRBJ2-1	TRBD1
TGTGCCAGCAGCTTGAGGGGCAGGGTTTACGAGCAGTACTTC	CASSLRGRVYEQYF	TRBV5-6	few	TRBJ2-7	-
TGCAGTGCGGTCGCGGAGGACGAGCAGTACTTC	CSAVAEDEQYF	TRBV20-1	once	TRBJ2-7	-
TGTGCCAGCAGTTTACCGCGGGGGCGCCTTTATGGCTACACCTTC	CASSLPRGRLYGYTF	TRBV28	-	TRBJ1-2	-
TGTGCCGGAGGACAGGCCCCCTATGGCTACACCTTC	CAGGQAPYGYTF	TRBV28	few	TRBJ1-2	TRBD1
TGCGCCAGCAGCTTGGCAGGGGTTGGTTACAATGAGCAGTTCTTC	CASSLAGVGYNEQFF	TRBV5-1	once	TRBJ2-1	-
TGTGCCAGCAGCGCCTACCCCACCGGGAGGGCGAATGAGCAGTTCTTC	CASSAYPTGRANEQFF	TRBV9	-	TRBJ2-1	TRBD2
TGTGCCATCAGTGAGTCTATACCGGGACAGTCCTATGGCTACACCTTC	CAISESIPGQSYGYTF	TRBV10-3	-	TRBJ1-2	TRBD1
TGTGCCATCAGTGAGTCTTGGGCAGCTAGCACAGATACGCAGTATTTT	CAISESWAASTDTQYF	TRBV10-3	-	TRBJ2-3	-
TGCGCCAGCAGCCAAGAGACAGCAACTAATGAAAAACTGTTTTTT	CASSQETATNEKLFF	TRBV4-1	-	TRBJ1-4	-
TGTGCCAGCAGTTTAGCCAGGGCGAATGAGCAGTTCTTC	CASSLARANEQFF	TRBV27	-	TRBJ2-1	-
TGTGCCAGCAGGGTGAAAGGAGGCTATGGCTACACCTTC	CASRVKGGYGYTF	TRBV6-1	few	TRBJ1-2	-
TGTGCCAGCAGGCCCGGGACAGGGGAAGAAAAACTGTTTTTT	CASRPGTGEEKLFF	TRBV28	-	TRBJ1-4	TRBD1
TGTGCCAGCAGCTTAGCTCAGGGATACCAGCATTTT	CASSLAQGYQHF	TRBV7-8	once	TRBJ1-5	-
TGCGCCAGCAGCCAAGATCTCCCGGGACAGGGGGGGAATGAGCAGTTCTTC	CASSQDLPGQGGNEQFF	TRBV4-1	-	TRBJ2-1	TRBD1
TGTGCCAGCAGCTTTGCTAGCGGGACCTACGAGCAGTACTTC	CASSFASGTYEQYF	TRBV5-6	few	TRBJ2-7	TRBD2
TGTGCCTGGAGTGTACTAGTTACGATAGCGGGTACGAGCCAGAGTTACGAGCAGTACTTC	CAWSVLVTIAGTSQSYEQYF	TRBV30	-	TRBJ2-7	TRBD2
TGTGCCAGCAACAGGGTATTTGGCGGGGAGCTGTTTTTT	CASNRVFGGELFF	TRBV27	once	TRBJ2-2	-
TGCGCCAGCAGCCAAGAAGCGATAGTGGGTTACTCTAGCACAGATACGCAGTATTTT	CASSQEAIVGYSSTDTQYF	TRBV4-3	-	TRBJ2-3	-
TGTGCCACCCGAAGGGGCAATGAGCAGTTCTTC	CATRRGNEQFF	TRBV6-6	-	TRBJ2-1	-
TGCGCCAGCAGCGGGGCCGGGAGGGCCACCTACAATGAGCAGTTCTTC	CASSGAGRATYNEQFF	TRBV5-1	-	TRBJ2-1	TRBD2
TGTGCCAGTAGTGCAACCGGGATAATCCTGGGAAGTGGAGAAAAACTGTTTTTT	CASSATGIILGSGEKLFF	TRBV19	-	TRBJ1-4	-
TGTGCCAGCAGCTTAGGATTGGAGCCCGGGCAGTACTTC	CASSLGLEPGQYF	TRBV13	-	TRBJ2-5	-
TGTGCCATCAATCACGATATTAGCACTAGCACAGATACGCAGTATTTT	CAINHDISTSTDTQYF	TRBV10-3	-	TRBJ2-3	-
TGTGCCAGCACCTTACTAGGCAGGGGGCAAGAGACCCAGTACTTC	CASTLLGRGQETQYF	TRBV5-6	few	TRBJ2-5	TRBD1
TGTGCCAGCAGCTCCGGAGGGAGCTCCTACGAGCAGTACTTC	CASSSGGSSYEQYF	TRBV7-2	-	TRBJ2-7	-
TGTGCCAGCAGCTTGAATCCGGGGGGCCGAGTAACCGAGCAGTACTTC	CASSLNPGGRVTEQYF	TRBV5-4	-	TRBJ2-7	-
TGCGCCAGCAGCCAAGATGGGCTAGCGGGCGCCGGGGAGCTGTTTTTT	CASSQDGLAGAGELFF	TRBV4-3	once	TRBJ2-2	TRBD2
TGTGCCAGCAGCTTAGTGAGACTAGCGGGAGAAACGACCGGGGAGCTGTTTTTT	CASSLVRLAGETTGELFF	TRBV7-9	-	TRBJ2-2	TRBD2
TGTGCCAGCAGCGCTTCAACAGGGGTTACTAATTCACCCCTCCACTTT	CASSASTGVTNSPLHF	TRBV9	-	TRBJ1-6	TRBD1
TGTGCTAGTGGTTTGGTACTCGGGACAGGGGTCCGCACTGAAGCTTTCTTT	CASGLVLGTGVRTEAFF	TRBV12-5	-	TRBJ1-1	TRBD1
TGTGCCAGTAGTCGTGGGATAGCGGGAGCCATACTCTACGAGCAGTACTTC	CASSRGIAGAILYEQYF	TRBV19	-	TRBJ2-7	TRBD2
TGTGCCAGCAGCGTAGGGGCTAGCGGGAACACCGGGGAGCTGTTTTTT	CASSVGASGNTGELFF	TRBV9	once	TRBJ2-2	TRBD2
TGTGCCAGTAGTCTCCTCCGGGGAGAGACCCAGTACTTC	CASSLLRGETQYF	TRBV19	-	TRBJ2-5	-
TGTGCCAGCAGTCCGTCGAGCGGGAGGGCCTCGTACGAGCAGTACTTC	CASSPSSGRASYEQYF	TRBV28	few	TRBJ2-7	TRBD2
TGTGCCAGCAGCTCACTAGCGGGAGCGGTCTACGAGCAGTACTTC	CASSSLAGAVYEQYF	TRBV7-9	-	TRBJ2-7	TRBD2
TGTGCCAGCAGTTCGACCTCTCGGCGGGAGCAGTTCTTC	CASSSTSRREQFF	TRBV27	-	TRBJ2-1	-
TGTGCCAGTAGTTTGACCGCGGTCTACGAGCAGTACTTC	CASSLTAVYEQYF	TRBV19	-	TRBJ2-7	-
TGTGCCAGCAGCCAAGTTCCGGGGGAAGGAGGCTACACCTTC	CASSQVPGEGGYTF	TRBV14	-	TRBJ1-2	-